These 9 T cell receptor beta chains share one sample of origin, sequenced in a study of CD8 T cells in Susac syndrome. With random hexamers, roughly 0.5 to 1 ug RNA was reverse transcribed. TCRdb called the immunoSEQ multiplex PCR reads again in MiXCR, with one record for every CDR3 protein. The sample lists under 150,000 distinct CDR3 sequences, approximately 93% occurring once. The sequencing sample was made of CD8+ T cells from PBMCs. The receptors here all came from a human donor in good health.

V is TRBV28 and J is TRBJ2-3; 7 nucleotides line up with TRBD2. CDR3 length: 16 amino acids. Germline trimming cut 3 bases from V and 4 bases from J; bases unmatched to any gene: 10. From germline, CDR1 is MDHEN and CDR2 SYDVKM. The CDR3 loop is CASSFPLAGAPDTQYF. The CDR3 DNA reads TGTGCCAGCAGTTTTCCCTTGGCGGGAGCCCCAGATACGCAGTATTTT.

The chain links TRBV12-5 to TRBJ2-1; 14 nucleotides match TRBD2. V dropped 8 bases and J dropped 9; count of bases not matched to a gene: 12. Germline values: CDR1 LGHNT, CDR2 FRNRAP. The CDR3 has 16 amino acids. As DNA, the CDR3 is TGTGCTAGTTGGGGACTAGCGGGAGAAAAAGGAAGTGAGCAGTTCTTC. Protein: CASWGLAGEKGSEQFF.

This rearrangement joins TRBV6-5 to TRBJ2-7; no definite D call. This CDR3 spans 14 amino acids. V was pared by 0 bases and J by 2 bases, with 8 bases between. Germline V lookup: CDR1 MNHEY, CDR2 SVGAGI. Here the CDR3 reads CASSYSRNPYEQYF. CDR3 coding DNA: TGTGCCAGCAGTTACTCGAGGAATCCCTACGAGCAGTACTTC.

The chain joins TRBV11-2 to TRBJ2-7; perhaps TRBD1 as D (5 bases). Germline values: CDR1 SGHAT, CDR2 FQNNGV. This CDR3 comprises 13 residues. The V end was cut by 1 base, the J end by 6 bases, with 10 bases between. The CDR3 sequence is CASSLGQGSEQYF. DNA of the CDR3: TGTGCCAGCAGCTTAGGTCAGGGCTCCGAGCAGTACTTC.

The CDR3 region is CASRLRGQQAYGYTF. DNA for the CDR3: TGTGCCAGCAGATTGCGGGGACAGCAGGCCTATGGCTACACCTTC. The chain combines TRBV6-5 with TRBJ1-2, with TRBD1 matching 7 bases. Germline CDR1 reads MNHEY; CDR2 reads SVGAGI. The CDR3 length is 15 residues. Trimming at V came to 6 bases and at J to 4 bases, leaving 11 bases not matched to a gene.

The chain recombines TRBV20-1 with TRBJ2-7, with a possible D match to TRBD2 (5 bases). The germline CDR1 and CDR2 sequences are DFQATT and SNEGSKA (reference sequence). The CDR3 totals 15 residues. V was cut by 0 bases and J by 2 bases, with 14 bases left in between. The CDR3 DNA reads TGCAGTGCTAGAGATCGGGCTAGCCTTACCTACGAGCAGTACTTC. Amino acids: CSARDRASLTYEQYF.

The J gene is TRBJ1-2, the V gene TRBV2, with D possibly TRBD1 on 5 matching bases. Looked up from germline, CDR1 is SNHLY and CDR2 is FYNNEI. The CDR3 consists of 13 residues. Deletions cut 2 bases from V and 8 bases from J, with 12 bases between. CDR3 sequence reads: CASSELHEGGYTF. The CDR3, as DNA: TGTGCCAGCAGTGAATTACATGAGGGGGGCTACACCTTC.

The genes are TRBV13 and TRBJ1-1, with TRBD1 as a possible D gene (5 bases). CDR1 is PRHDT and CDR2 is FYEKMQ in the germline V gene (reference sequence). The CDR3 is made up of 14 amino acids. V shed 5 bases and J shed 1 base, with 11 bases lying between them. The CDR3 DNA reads TGTGCCAGCAGCGCACTGGGGCCGAACACTGAAGCTTTCTTT. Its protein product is CASSALGPNTEAFF.

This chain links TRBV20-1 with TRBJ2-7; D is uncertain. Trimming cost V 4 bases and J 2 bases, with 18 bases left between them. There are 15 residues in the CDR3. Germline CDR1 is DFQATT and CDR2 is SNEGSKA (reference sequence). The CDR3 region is CSATPLRGWAYEQYF. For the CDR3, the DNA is TGCAGTGCTACCCCCCTGCGAGGTTGGGCCTACGAGCAGTACTTC.